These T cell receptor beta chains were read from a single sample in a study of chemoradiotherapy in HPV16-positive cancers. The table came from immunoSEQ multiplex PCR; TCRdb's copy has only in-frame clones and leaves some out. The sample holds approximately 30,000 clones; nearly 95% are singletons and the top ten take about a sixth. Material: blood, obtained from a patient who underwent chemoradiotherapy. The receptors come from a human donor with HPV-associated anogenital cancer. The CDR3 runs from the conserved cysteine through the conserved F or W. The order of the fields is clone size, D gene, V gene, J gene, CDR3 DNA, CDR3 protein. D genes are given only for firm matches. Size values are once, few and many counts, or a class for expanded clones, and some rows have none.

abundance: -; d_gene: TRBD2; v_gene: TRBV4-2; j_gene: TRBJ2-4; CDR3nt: TGTGCCAGCAGCCAGTCGACTAGCGCGCGGATGAAAAACATTCAGTACTTC; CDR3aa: CASSQSTSARMKNIQYF
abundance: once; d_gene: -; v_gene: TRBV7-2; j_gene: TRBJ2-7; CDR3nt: TGTGCCAGCAGCTCAGCCAGTTGGGGCGAGCAGTACTTC; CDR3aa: CASSSASWGEQYF
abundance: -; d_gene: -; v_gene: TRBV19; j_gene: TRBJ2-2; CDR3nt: TGTGCCAGTAGTATTTCCCGGACGAACACCGGGGAGCTGTTTTTT; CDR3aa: CASSISRTNTGELFF
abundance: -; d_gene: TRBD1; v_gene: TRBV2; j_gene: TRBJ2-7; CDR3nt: TGTGCCACCCAGCGGGACAGGGCTTACGAGCAGTACTTC; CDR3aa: CATQRDRAYEQYF
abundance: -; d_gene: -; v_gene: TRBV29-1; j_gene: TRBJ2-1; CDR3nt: TGCAGCGTTGAACCGGGGAGCTCCTACAATGAGCAGTTCTTC; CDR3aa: CSVEPGSSYNEQFF
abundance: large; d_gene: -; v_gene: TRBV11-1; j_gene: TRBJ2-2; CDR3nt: TGTGCCAGCAGCTTAGAGGTGGGGCCCGGGGAGCTGTTTTTT; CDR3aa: CASSLEVGPGELFF
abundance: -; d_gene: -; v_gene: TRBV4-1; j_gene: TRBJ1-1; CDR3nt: TGCGCCAGCAGCCCCATGGGAGTAAAATTGAACACTGAAGCTTTCTTT; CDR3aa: CASSPMGVKLNTEAFF
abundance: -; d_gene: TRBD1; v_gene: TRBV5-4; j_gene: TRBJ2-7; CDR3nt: TGTGCCAGCAGCTTGGGGACAGGGGGATACGAGCAGTACTTC; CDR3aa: CASSLGTGGYEQYF
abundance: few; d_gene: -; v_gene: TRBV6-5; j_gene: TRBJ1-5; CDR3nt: TGTGCCAGCGGGGACCCCGGGGTTGGACAGCCCCAGCATTTT; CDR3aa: CASGDPGVGQPQHF
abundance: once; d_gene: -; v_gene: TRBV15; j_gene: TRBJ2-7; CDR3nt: TGTGCCACCAGCAGAGTCCCGGGACCCTACTACGAGCAGTACTTC; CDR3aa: CATSRVPGPYYEQYF
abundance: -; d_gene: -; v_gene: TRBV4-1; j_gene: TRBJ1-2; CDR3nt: TGCGCCAGCAGCCAAGCTAATCCTCGTTGGAGAACTAACTATGGCTACACCTTC; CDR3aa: CASSQANPRWRTNYGYTF
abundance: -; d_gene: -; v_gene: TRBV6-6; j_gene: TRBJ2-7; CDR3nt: TGTGCCAGCAGCCGACGGGACGAGCAGTACTTC; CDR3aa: CASSRRDEQYF
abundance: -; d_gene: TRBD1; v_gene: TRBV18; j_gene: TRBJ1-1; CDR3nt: TGTGCCAGCTCACCGGAGGGACAGGGGGAAGGAACTGAAGCTTTCTTT; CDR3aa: CASSPEGQGEGTEAFF
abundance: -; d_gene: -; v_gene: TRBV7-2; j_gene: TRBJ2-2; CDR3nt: TGTGCCAGCAGCCGACGCACCGGGGAGCTGTTTTTT; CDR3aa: CASSRRTGELFF
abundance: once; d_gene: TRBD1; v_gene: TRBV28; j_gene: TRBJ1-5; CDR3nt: TGTGCCAGCAGTTTGCTACACGGGACAGGGCTGTGGAGCAATCAGCCCCAGCATTTT; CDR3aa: CASSLLHGTGLWSNQPQHF
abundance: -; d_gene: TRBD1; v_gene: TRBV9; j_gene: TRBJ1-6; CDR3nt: TGTGCCAGCAGCGTAGTGCATACCCGGGACAGGGATTCACCCCTCCACTTT; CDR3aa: CASSVVHTRDRDSPLHF
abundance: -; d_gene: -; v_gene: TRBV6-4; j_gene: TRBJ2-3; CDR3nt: TGTGCCAGCAGTGTAGACCGAGGAGATACGCAGTATTTT; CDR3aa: CASSVDRGDTQYF
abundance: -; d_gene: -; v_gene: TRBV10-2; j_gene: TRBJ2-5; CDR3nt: TGCGCCAGCAGTGAGTCGAGTAGGGAGACCCAGTACTTC; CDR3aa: CASSESSRETQYF
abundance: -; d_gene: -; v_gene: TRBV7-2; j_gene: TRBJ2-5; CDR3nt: TGTGCCAGCAGCCCCCAGTCCGGGGTTGGAGAGACCCAGTACTTC; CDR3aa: CASSPQSGVGETQYF
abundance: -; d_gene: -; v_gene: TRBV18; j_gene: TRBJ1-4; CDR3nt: TGTGCCAGCTCCTCACGCCAGGCAACTAATGAAAAACTGTTTTTT; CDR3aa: CASSSRQATNEKLFF
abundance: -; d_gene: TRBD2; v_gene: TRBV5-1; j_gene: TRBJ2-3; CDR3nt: TGCGCCAGCAGCTTTGTAACTAGCGGCACAGATACGCAGTATTTT; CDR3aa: CASSFVTSGTDTQYF
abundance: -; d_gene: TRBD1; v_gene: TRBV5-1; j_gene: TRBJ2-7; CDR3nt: TGCGCCAGCAGCTTGAGTACAGGGGGCTACGAGCAGTACTTC; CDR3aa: CASSLSTGGYEQYF
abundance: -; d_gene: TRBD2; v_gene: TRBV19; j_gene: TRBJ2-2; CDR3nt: TGTGCCACCACACGGGAGGGCGCGAACACCGGGGAGCTGTTTTTT; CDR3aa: CATTREGANTGELFF
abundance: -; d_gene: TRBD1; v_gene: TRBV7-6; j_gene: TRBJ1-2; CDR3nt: TGTGCCAGCAGCTTACAAGACAGGGTTAGTGGCTACACCTTC; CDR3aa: CASSLQDRVSGYTF
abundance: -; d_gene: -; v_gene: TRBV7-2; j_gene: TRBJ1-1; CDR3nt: TGTGCCAGCAGCTTAGGGGGCGGTCAAATGAACACTGAAGCTTTCTTT; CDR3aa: CASSLGGGQMNTEAFF
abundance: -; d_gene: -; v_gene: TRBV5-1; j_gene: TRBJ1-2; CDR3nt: TGCGCCAGCGGATCCGTTGGGGGCGGCTATGGCTACACCTTC; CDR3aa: CASGSVGGGYGYTF
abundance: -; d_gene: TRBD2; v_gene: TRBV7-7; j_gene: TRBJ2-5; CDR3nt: TGTGCCAGCAGCTTGGGGGGACTAGCGGGCGTCCAAGAGACCCAGTACTTC; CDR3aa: CASSLGGLAGVQETQYF
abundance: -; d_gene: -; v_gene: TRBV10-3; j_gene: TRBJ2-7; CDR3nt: TGTGCCATCAGGGACAGCCGGGGAGGCGGCTCCTACGAGCAGTACTTC; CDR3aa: CAIRDSRGGGSYEQYF
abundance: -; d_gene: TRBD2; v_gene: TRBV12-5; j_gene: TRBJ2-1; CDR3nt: TGTGCTAGTGGTCCGGGACTAGGGAGAGGAGATGAGCAGTTCTTC; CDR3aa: CASGPGLGRGDEQFF
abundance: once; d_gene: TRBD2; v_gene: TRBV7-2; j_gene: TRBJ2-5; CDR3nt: TGTGCCAGCAGCTTATCTAGCGGGGTCCAAGAGACCCAGTACTTC; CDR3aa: CASSLSSGVQETQYF
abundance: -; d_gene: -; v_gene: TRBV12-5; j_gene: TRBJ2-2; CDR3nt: TGTGCTAGTGGGGCTTGGACTCCCGGGGAGCTGTTTTTT; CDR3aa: CASGAWTPGELFF
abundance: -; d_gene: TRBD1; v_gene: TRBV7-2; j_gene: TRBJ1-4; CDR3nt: TGTGCCAGCAGCTTCGCCGGGACAGGGTATGAAAAACTGTTTTTT; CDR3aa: CASSFAGTGYEKLFF
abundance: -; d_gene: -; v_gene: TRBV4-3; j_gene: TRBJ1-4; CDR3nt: TGCGCCAGCAGCCTTTCCGCAGGGATGGTTAATGAAAAACTGTTTTTT; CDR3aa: CASSLSAGMVNEKLFF
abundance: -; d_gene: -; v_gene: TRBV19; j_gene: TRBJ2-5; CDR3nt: TGTGCCAGTAGCCCACGAGGGGCAGAAGAGACCCAGTACTTC; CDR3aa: CASSPRGAEETQYF
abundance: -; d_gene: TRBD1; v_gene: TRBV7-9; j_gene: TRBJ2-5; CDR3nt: TGTGCCAGCAGCTTGACAGGGGCCCAAGAGACCCAGTACTTC; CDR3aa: CASSLTGAQETQYF
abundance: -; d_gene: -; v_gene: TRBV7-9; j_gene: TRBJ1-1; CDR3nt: TGTGCCAGCAGCTTAGATGGTCATGAAGCTTTCTTT; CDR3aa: CASSLDGHEAFF
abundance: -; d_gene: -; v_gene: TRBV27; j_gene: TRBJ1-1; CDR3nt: TGTGCCAGCAGTAGCCCCCAGGTTAGGAACACTGAAGCTTTCTTT; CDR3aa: CASSSPQVRNTEAFF
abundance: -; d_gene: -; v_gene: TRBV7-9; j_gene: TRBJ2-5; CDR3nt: TGTGCCAGCAGCCGAGGACACTATCAAGAGACCCAGTACTTC; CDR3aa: CASSRGHYQETQYF
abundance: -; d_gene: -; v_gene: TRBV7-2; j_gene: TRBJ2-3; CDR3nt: TGTGCCAGCAGCTTAGGCGGGGTGAGCACAGATACGCAGTATTTT; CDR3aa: CASSLGGVSTDTQYF
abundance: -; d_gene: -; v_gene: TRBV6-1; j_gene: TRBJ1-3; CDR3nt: TGTGCCAGCAACCGAGCGGGGGCGCCTGGAAACACCATATATTTT; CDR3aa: CASNRAGAPGNTIYF
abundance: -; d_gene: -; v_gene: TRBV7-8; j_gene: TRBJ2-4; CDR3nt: TGTGCCAGCAGCCAAGTCGGGGCCGGGGGAAACATTCAGTACTTC; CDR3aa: CASSQVGAGGNIQYF
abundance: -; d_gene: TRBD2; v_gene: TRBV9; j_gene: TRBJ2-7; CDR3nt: TGTGCCAGCAACGGACTAGACGACTACGAGCAGTACTTC; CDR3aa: CASNGLDDYEQYF
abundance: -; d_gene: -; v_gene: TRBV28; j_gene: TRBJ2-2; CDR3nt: TGTGCCAGCAGTTTTGGGGGGAACACCGGGGAGCTGTTTTTT; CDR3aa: CASSFGGNTGELFF
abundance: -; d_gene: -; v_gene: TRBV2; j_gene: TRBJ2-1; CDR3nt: TGTGCCAGTTTAACAGAGGCGAGCTCCTACAATGAGCAGTTCTTC; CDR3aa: CASLTEASSYNEQFF
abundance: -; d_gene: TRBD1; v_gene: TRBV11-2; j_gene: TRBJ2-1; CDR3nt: TGTGCCAGCAGCTTATTAACAGGGGTGTGGAGTGAGCAGTTCTTC; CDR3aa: CASSLLTGVWSEQFF
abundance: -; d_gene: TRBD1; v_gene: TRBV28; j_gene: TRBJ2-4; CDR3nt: TGTGCCAGCAGAGGGGACAGACTAAACATTCAGTACTTC; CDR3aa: CASRGDRLNIQYF
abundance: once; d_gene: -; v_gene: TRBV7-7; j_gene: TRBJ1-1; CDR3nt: TGTGCTAGCAGCTTTGTCGGGGGTCCGGTTCCTGAAGCTTTCTTT; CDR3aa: CASSFVGGPVPEAFF
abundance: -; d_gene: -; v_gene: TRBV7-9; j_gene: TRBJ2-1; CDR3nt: TGTGCCAGCAGCCGGTGGGACCCAACTTACAATGAGCAGTTCTTC; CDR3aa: CASSRWDPTYNEQFF
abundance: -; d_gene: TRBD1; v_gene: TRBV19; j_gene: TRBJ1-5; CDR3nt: TGTGCCAGTAGTACGGGACAGGGCAATCAGCCCCAGCATTTT; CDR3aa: CASSTGQGNQPQHF
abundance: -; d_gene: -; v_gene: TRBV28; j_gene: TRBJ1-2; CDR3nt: TGTGCCAGCAGTCAGAGATATGGCTACACCTTC; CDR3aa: CASSQRYGYTF
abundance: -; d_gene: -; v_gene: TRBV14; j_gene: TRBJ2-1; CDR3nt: TGTGCCAGCAGCCAAGTCAGGATGGGGGGCGGGAATGAGCAGTTCTTC; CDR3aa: CASSQVRMGGGNEQFF
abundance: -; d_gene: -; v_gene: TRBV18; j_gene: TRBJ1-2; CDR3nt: TGTGCCAGCTCACCACCTGGACAGCGCTATGGCTACACCTTC; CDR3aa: CASSPPGQRYGYTF
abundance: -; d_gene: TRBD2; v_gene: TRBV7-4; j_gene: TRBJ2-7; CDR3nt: TGTGCCAGCAGCTTACTAGCGGGGGACTCCTACGAGCAGTACTTC; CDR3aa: CASSLLAGDSYEQYF